This T cell receptor beta chain was sequenced for a study of blood T cell repertoires in COVID-19. The germline CDR1 and CDR2 sequences are SGHKS and YYEKEE (reference sequence). The CDR3 is 15 amino acids. Trimming removed 0 bases from V and 6 bases from J, with 15 bases in between. The table came from immunoSEQ multiplex PCR; TCRdb's copy has only in-frame clones and leaves some out. The data hold fewer than 500,000 clones, with roughly nine tenths observed a single time. Sequenced: PBMCs or T cells enriched from blood (not recorded which). The receptor was derived from a woman in her late teens or twenties with acute COVID-19. This chain uses TRBV5-5 with TRBJ1-2, with D tentatively TRBD1 (6 bases). The CDR3 coding sequence is TGTGCCAGCAGCTTGGGCCGGCCAGGGGAAGATGGCTACACCTTC. Its protein is CASSLGRPGEDGYTF.